This T cell receptor (beta chain) was retrieved from a study of technical replicates of blood from a few donors. Generated by immunoSEQ multiplex PCR, the TCRdb table keeps only in-frame clones and is missing some. The sample lists about 75,000 clones, about 97% occurring once. The sequenced sample consisted of T cells isolated from PBMCs. This sequence originates from a human donor in good health.

The CDR3: CASRYSQTNTGELFF. Written as DNA, the CDR3 is TGTGCTAGCCGATACAGTCAGACGAACACCGGGGAGCTGTTTTTT. The J gene is TRBJ2-2, the V gene TRBV12-5, with D hard to call. The CDR3 sequence is 15 residues long. Germline V gives CDR1 LGHNT, CDR2 FRNRAP. The germline V and J ends were trimmed by 9 bases and 0 bases, with 14 bases remaining between them.